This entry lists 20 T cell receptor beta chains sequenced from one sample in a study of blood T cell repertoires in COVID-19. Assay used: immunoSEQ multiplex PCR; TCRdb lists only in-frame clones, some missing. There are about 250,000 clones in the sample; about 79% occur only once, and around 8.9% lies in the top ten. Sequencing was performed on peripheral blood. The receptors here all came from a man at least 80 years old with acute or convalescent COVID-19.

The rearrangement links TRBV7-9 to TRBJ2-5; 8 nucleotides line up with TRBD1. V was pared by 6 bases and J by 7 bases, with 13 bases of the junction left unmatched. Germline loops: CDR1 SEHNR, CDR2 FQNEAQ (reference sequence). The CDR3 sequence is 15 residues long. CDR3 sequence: CASSLTRGPKGTQYF. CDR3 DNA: TGTGCCAGCAGTTTAACCAGGGGGCCGAAGGGGACCCAGTACTTC.

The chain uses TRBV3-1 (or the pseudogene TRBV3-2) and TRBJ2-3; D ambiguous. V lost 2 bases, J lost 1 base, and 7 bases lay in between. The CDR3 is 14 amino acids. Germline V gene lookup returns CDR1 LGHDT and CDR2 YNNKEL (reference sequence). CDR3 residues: CASSQTPRTDTQYF. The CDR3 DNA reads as TGTGCCAGCAGCCAAACTCCCCGCACAGATACGCAGTATTTT.

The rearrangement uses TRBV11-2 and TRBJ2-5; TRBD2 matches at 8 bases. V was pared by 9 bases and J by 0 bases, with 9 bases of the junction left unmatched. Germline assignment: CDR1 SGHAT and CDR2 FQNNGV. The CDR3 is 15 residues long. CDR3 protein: CARVRGGSYQETQYF. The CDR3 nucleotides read TGTGCCAGGGTCCGGGGGGGGTCTTACCAAGAGACCCAGTACTTC.

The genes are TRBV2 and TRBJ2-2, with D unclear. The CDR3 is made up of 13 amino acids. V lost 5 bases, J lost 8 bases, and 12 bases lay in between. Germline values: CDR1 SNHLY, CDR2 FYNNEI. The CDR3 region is CASSTVRSGELFF. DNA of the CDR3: TGTGCCAGCAGTACTGTTCGATCGGGGGAGCTGTTTTTT. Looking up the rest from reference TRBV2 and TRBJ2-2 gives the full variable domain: EPEVTQTPSHQVTQMGQEVILRCVPISNHLYFYWYRQILGQKVEFLVSFYNNEISEKSEIFDDQFSVERPDGSNFTLKIRSTKLEDSAMYFCASSTVRSGELFFGEGSRLTVL.

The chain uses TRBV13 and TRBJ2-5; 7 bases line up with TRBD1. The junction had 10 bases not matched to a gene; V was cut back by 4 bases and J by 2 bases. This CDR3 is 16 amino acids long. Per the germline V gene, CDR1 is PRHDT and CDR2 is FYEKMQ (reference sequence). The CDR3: CASSSRGTEHQETQYF. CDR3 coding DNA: TGTGCCAGCAGCTCGAGAGGGACAGAGCATCAAGAGACCCAGTACTTC.

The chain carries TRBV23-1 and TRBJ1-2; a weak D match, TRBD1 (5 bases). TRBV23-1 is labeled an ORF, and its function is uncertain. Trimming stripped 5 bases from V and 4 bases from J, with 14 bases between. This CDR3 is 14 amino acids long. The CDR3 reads CASSSAREGYGYTF. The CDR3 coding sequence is TGCGCCAGCAGTTCTGCCAGGGAGGGCTATGGCTACACCTTC.

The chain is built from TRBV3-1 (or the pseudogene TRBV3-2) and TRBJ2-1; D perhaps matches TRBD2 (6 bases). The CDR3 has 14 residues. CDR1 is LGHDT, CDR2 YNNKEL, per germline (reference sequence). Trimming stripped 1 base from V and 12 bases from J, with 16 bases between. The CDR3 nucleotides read TGTGCCAGCAGCCAAGTGGCAGCTCGGGAGCGGCAGTTCTTC. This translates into CASSQVAARERQFF.

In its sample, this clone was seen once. Written as DNA, the CDR3 is TGTGCCAGCAGCAATCAGGCACTGCCGAACTATGGCTACACCTTC. Translation: CASSNQALPNYGYTF. The gene calls are TRBV7-9 and TRBJ1-2; D unclear. Germline CDR1 reads SEHNR; CDR2 reads FQNEAQ (reference sequence). This CDR3 contains 15 residues. V dropped 5 bases and J dropped 2 bases, with 15 bases sitting between them. Looking up the rest from reference TRBV7-9 and TRBJ1-2 gives the full variable domain: DTGVSQNPRHKITKRGQNVTFRCDPISEHNRLYWYRQTLGQGPEFLTYFQNEAQLEKSRLLSDRFSAERPKGSFSTLEIQRTEQGDSAMYLCASSNQALPNYGYTFGSGTRLTVV.

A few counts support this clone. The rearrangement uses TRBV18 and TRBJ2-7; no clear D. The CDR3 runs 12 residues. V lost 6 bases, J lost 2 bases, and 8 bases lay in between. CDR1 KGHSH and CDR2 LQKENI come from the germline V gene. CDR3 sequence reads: CASSHSTYEQYF. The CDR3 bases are TGTGCCAGCTCCCACTCAACCTACGAGCAGTACTTC.

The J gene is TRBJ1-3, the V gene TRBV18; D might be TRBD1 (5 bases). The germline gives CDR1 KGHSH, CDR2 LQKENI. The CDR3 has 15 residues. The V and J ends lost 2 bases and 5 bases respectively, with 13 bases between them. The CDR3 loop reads CASSPEAGNRNTIYF. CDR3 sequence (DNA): TGTGCCAGCTCACCAGAGGCAGGGAATAGAAACACCATATATTTT.

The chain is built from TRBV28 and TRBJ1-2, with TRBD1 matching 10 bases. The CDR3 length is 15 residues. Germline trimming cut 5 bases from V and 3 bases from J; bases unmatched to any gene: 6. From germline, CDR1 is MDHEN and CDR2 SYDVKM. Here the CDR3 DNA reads TGTGCCAGCAGTGCTCCCGGGACAGGGGACTATGGCTACACCTTC. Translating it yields CASSAPGTGDYGYTF.

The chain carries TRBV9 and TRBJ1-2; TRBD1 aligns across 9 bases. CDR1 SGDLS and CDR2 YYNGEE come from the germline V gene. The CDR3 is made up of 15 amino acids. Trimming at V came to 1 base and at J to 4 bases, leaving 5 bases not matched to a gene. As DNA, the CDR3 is TGTGCCAGCAGCGTATTAGGGACAGGGTTCTATGGCTACACCTTC. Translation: CASSVLGTGFYGYTF. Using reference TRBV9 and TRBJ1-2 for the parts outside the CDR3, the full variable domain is DSGVTQTPKHLITATGQRVTLRCSPRSGDLSVYWYQQSLDQGLQFLIQYYNGEERAKGNILERFSAQQFPDLHSELNLSSLELGDSALYFCASSVLGTGFYGYTFGSGTRLTVV.

The CDR3 DNA reads as TGCGCCAGCAGCCAAGATAGGGGGAGGGGAGGCTACACCTTC. Amino acid sequence: CASSQDRGRGGYTF. The chain has TRBV4-1 and TRBJ1-2; weak D call: TRBD1 (6 bases). The CDR3 is 14 amino acids. Looked up from germline, CDR1 is MGHRA and CDR2 is YSYEKL. Trimming stripped 0 bases from V and 8 bases from J, with 13 bases between.

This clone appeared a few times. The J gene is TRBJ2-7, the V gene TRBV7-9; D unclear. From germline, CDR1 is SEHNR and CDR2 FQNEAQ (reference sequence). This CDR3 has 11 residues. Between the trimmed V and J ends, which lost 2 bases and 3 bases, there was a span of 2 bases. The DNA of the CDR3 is TGTGCCAGCAGCTTACTCTACGAGCAGTACTTC. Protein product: CASSLLYEQYF.

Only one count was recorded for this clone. The CDR3 sequence: CASGKQGSSNQPQHF. CDR3 DNA: TGTGCCAGCGGAAAACAGGGGTCAAGCAATCAGCCCCAGCATTTT. The rearrangement uses TRBV2 and TRBJ1-5; 7 positions agree with TRBD1. Germline CDR1 and CDR2: SNHLY and FYNNEI. Trimming at V came to 8 bases and at J to 1 base, leaving 8 bases not matched to a gene. This CDR3 comprises 15 residues.

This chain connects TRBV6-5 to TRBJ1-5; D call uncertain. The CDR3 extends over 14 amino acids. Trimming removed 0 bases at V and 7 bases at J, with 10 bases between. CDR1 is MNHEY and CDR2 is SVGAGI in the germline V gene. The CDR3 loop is CASSYSRERQPQHF. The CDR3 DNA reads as TGTGCCAGCAGTTACTCGAGGGAGCGACAGCCCCAGCATTTT.

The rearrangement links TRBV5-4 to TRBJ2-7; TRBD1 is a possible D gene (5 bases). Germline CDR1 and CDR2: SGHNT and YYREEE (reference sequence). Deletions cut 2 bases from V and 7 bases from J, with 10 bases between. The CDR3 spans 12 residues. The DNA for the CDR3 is TGTGCCAGCAGCTTCAGGGTCGGAGAGCAGTACTTC. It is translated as CASSFRVGEQYF.

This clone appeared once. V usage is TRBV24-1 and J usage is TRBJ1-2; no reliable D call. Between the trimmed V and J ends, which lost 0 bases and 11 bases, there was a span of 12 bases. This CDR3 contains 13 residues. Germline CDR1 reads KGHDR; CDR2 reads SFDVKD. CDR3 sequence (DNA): TGTGCCACCAGTGATTTGTACCTGGGGAGTTACACCTTC. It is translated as CATSDLYLGSYTF.

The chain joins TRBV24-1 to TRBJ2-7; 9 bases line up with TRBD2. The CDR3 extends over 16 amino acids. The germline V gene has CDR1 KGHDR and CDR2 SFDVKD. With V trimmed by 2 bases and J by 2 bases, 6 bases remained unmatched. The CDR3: CATSDSSGMATYEQYF. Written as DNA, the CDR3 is TGTGCCACCAGTGATTCTAGCGGGATGGCTACCTACGAGCAGTACTTC.

The CDR3 sequence is CASSFRHTSYEQYF. The CDR3 DNA reads TGTGCCAGCAGCTTTAGACACACCTCCTACGAGCAGTACTTC. This chain joins TRBV9 and TRBJ2-7, with D unclear. Trimming took off 4 bases at V and 0 bases at J, with 11 bases between the two ends. CDR1 is SGDLS and CDR2 is YYNGEE in the germline V gene. The CDR3 consists of 14 residues. The entire variable domain, with the rest obtained from reference TRBV9 and TRBJ2-7, is as follows: DSGVTQTPKHLITATGQRVTLRCSPRSGDLSVYWYQQSLDQGLQFLIQYYNGEERAKGNILERFSAQQFPDLHSELNLSSLELGDSALYFCASSFRHTSYEQYFGPGTRLTVT.